This T cell receptor (beta chain) comes out of a study of molecular identifiers for immune sequencing clone quantification. Bulk TCR library preparation followed previously described methods with listed TCR primers. TCRdb independently ran MiXCR on the PCR reads; one entry per CDR3 protein. The sample lists approximately 680,000 distinct CDR3 sequences, 25% occurring once. In this sample, this clonotype turned up a few times. This CDR3 has 17 amino acids. The V gene lost 7 bases and the J gene lost 1 base, with 22 bases spanning the gap. The germline gives CDR1 MNHEY, CDR2 SVGEGT. The sequence was obtained from a human donor in good health. Some libraries in this study had Jurkat cell RNA spiked in. The sequenced sample consisted of naive CD8+ T cells from blood, with Jurkat cell RNA spiked in. The subset: FACS-sorted CD8+CD4-CCR7+CD45RA+ naive T cells. This sequence joins TRBV6-2 or TRBV6-3 and TRBJ2-5, with D possibly matching TRBD1 (6 bases). Written as DNA, the CDR3 is TGTGCCAGCAACATAAATCCAGGGGAGATGAGCCAAGAGACCCAGTACTTC. Its protein is CASNINPGEMSQETQYF.